The T cell receptor beta chain under discussion was sequenced for a study of T cells in Graves' hyperthyroidism and ophthalmopathy. In this sample, this clonotype turned up many times. As yet, its antigen is unknown. RNA transcripts yielded amplified TCR beta CDR3 regions. During a first-round RT-PCR of the TCR CDR3, the HTBI primer set was used. One entry per CDR3 protein results from TCRdb running MiXCR on the multiplex PCR reads. The sample holds roughly 350,000 distinct CDR3 sequences, roughly 15% seen once. Study-wide results and limits: A model of 13 V-J features distinguished ophthalmopathy from stable hyperthyroidism. The model's output predicted ophthalmopathy at a median of roughly 6.9 months prior to onset. Most thyroid clonotypes with frequency above 0.001 were detected in blood.

Unmatched junction bases numbered 7, after V lost 7 bases and J lost 4 bases. Germline V gives CDR1 ENHRY, CDR2 SYGVKD. The CDR3 is 15 amino acids. The sample was blood. This chain uses TRBV10-3 with TRBJ2-3; 11 bases line up with TRBD1. The TCR sequence derives from a woman aged 25 to 39 with Graves' ophthalmopathy. For the CDR3, the DNA is TGTGCCATCATGAGTGGACAGGGGGCCGCAGATACGCAGTATTTT. Translation gives CAIMSGQGAADTQYF.